The clone carrying this T cell receptor beta chain was recorded only once. This sample was included in a study of blood T cell repertoires in COVID-19. Study-wide context: Acute-phase and convalescent COVID-19 samples originated in the United States, Italy and Spain. In each case, the material was cDNA or gDNA derived from T cells, B-cell-depleted T cells, or PBMCs.

Authors' processing steps: Using reference gene primer amplification, nucleated cell counts were estimated. Using immunoSEQ multiplex PCR, the repertoire was profiled, and TCRdb retains in-frame clones only, with some absent. That table furnishes V, J and clone size, whereas the DNA furnished D and trimming. Of roughly 140,000 clones in the sample, roughly 88% were seen once. V was clipped by 1 base and J by 7 bases, with 10 bases between them. The CDR3 has 13 residues. From germline, CDR1 is LNHDA and CDR2 SQIVND (reference sequence). The chain uses TRBV19 and TRBJ1-2; no definite D call. Sequenced material: PBMCs or T cells enriched from blood (not recorded which). The source is a woman aged 25 to 39 with acute COVID-19. As DNA, the CDR3 is TGTGCCAGTAGTATAGCTGGCGGTGGTGGCTACACCTTC. Translated, it gives CASSIAGGGGYTF.